These 11 T cell receptor beta chains were all obtained from the same sample, sequenced in a study of molecular identifiers for immune sequencing clone quantification. TCRdb reprocessed the PCR reads with MiXCR, giving one entry per CDR3 protein. Seen here are over 550,000 distinct CDR3 sequences, roughly 25% observed once, and the top ten hold about 0.78%. The specimen sequenced was naive CD8+ T cells from blood, with Jurkat cell RNA spiked in. Noted subset: FACS-sorted CD8+CD4-CCR7+CD45RA+ naive T cells. Source of these receptors: a human donor in good health. Some libraries in this study had Jurkat cell RNA spiked in.

This chain links TRBV7-9 with TRBJ2-5; possible D gene TRBD2, 6 bases. CDR1 is SEHNR and CDR2 is FQNEAQ in the germline V gene (reference sequence). This CDR3 spans 14 amino acids. Trimming took off 3 bases at V and 5 bases at J, with 13 bases between the two ends. The CDR3: CASSFPRGAETQYF. Written as DNA, the CDR3 is TGTGCCAGCAGCTTTCCTCGCGGGGCTGAGACCCAGTACTTC.

The V gene is TRBV27, the J gene TRBJ2-7, with 7 bases lining up with TRBD2. The germline gives CDR1 MNHEY, CDR2 SMNVEV (reference sequence). This CDR3 comprises 17 residues. V dropped 5 bases and J dropped 0; count of bases not matched to a gene: 13. In DNA, the CDR3 is TGTGCCAGCAGTAATATGACCGCTAGCGGTCCCTCCTACGAGCAGTACTTC. It codes for CASSNMTASGPSYEQYF.

This clonotype was detected ten times or more. The chain employs TRBV12-3 or TRBV12-4 and TRBJ2-5; unclear D gene. The CDR3 spans 15 residues. The V end lost 5 bases, the J end lost 3 bases, and 16 bases lay between the germline ends. The DNA for the CDR3 is TGTGCCAGCAGTAACCCCCAAAAGGAAGAAGAGACCCAGTACTTC. It yields the protein CASSNPQKEEETQYF.

There are many counts of this clonotype. The chain couples TRBV7-9 to TRBJ2-7; 9 nucleotides match TRBD1. The CDR3 totals 16 residues. Germline V gene lookup returns CDR1 SEHNR and CDR2 FQNEAQ (reference sequence). J lost 5 bases, V lost 0 bases, and 8 bases had no gene match. The CDR3 sequence is CASSLALGQGSHEQYF. DNA of the CDR3: TGTGCCAGCAGCTTAGCGCTCGGACAGGGGTCCCACGAGCAGTACTTC.

This clonotype was counted only a few times. The J gene is TRBJ1-1, the V gene TRBV21-1. TRBV21-1 is a pseudogene locus. The CDR3 has 11 residues. The CDR3 protein is CASSKGTEAFF. The CDR3 DNA reads TGTGCCAGCAGCAAAGGCACTGAAGCTTTCTTT.

This clonotype was seen many times. The V gene is TRBV7-9, the J gene TRBJ2-7, with 7 bases matching TRBD1. The V and J ends lost 5 bases and 7 bases, in that order; junction bases with no gene match: 14. The CDR3 runs 15 residues. Germline V lookup: CDR1 SEHNR, CDR2 FQNEAQ (reference sequence). The CDR3 spells CASSPAGGGLGEQYF. Written as DNA, the CDR3 is TGTGCCAGCAGCCCAGCAGGGGGTGGCCTAGGGGAGCAGTACTTC. Combining the CDR3 with reference TRBV7-9 and TRBJ2-7 gives the whole variable domain DTGVSQNPRHKITKRGQNVTFRCDPISEHNRLYWYRQTLGQGPEFLTYFQNEAQLEKSRLLSDRFSAERPKGSFSTLEIQRTEQGDSAMYLCASSPAGGGLGEQYFGPGTRLTVT.

This clonotype was observed many times. J is TRBJ1-1 and V is TRBV5-6; D unresolved. Trimming stripped 2 bases from V and 7 bases from J, with 15 bases between. From germline, CDR1 is SGHDT and CDR2 YYEEEE. This CDR3 is 14 amino acids long. CDR3 protein: CASSFPGESLEAFF. The CDR3 DNA follows: TGTGCCAGCAGCTTTCCAGGAGAATCGCTTGAAGCTTTCTTT.

The chain carries TRBV6-5 and TRBJ2-7; 7 bases map to TRBD1. The CDR3 is 16 residues long. CDR1 is MNHEY, CDR2 SVGAGI, per germline. V lost 0 bases to trimming and J lost 2 bases; unmatched junction nucleotides: 7. The DNA for the CDR3 is TGTGCCAGCAGTTACTCGTTTACAGGGGTTCCCTACGAGCAGTACTTC. It encodes CASSYSFTGVPYEQYF.

This clonotype turned up a few times. J is TRBJ2-1 and V is TRBV7-9, with a possible D match to TRBD1 (5 bases). Germline CDR1 reads SEHNR; CDR2 reads FQNEAQ (reference sequence). CDR3 length equals 18 residues. Trimming cost V 5 bases and J 7 bases, with 27 bases left between them. DNA for the CDR3: TGTGCCAGCAGCAACTTAATTTCAGGGTCGAGCCGCCTTAATGAGCAGTTCTTC. Translation gives CASSNLISGSSRLNEQFF. Together with reference TRBV7-9 and TRBJ2-1, the CDR3 gives the full variable domain: DTGVSQNPRHKITKRGQNVTFRCDPISEHNRLYWYRQTLGQGPEFLTYFQNEAQLEKSRLLSDRFSAERPKGSFSTLEIQRTEQGDSAMYLCASSNLISGSSRLNEQFFGPGTRLTVL.

Worth noting for this clonotype: This could be a read error, since a much larger clone is one nucleotide away. The CDR3 DNA sequence: TGTGCCAGCAGCGTAGGGACACTTAGCACAGGTACGCAGTATTTT. It yields the protein CASSVGTLSTGTQYF. This chain connects TRBV9 to TRBJ2-3, with a weak D call TRBD1 (5 bases). CDR1 and CDR2 (germline): SGDLS, YYNGEE. The CDR3 runs to 15 residues.

The table lists this clonotype with a few counts. The V and J genes are TRBV6-2 or TRBV6-3 and TRBJ2-7; D gene uncertain. Looked up from germline, CDR1 is MNHEY and CDR2 is SVGEGT. Trimming shortened V by 2 bases and J by 3 bases, and 8 bases separated the two germline ends. The CDR3 is 13 amino acids. As DNA, the CDR3 is TGTGCCAGCAGTTACGGGTCGATCTACGAGCAGTACTTC. Translation gives CASSYGSIYEQYF.